These 32 T cell receptor beta chains were all obtained from the same sample, sequenced in a study of blood T cells in healthy people across ages. PCR was performed a second time for about 6 to 12 cycles using a sample-barcoded 5' primer and a J-beta primer mix. Via MiXCR, TCRdb re-called the 5' RACE reads, giving one row per CDR3 protein. Of about 1,000,000 distinct CDR3 sequences in the sample, roughly 45% were seen once. Specimen: blood. These receptors all stem from a woman between 55 and 75 years old in good health.

The chain combines TRBV11-3 with TRBJ2-3; D not certain. This CDR3 is 14 amino acids long. V dropped 5 bases and J dropped 2 bases, with 11 bases sitting between them. Germline lookup yields CDR1 SGHNT and CDR2 YENEEA. DNA for the CDR3: TGTGCCAGCAGCCCCGGACCCAACACAGATACGCAGTATTTT. This translates into CASSPGPNTDTQYF. The variable domain in full, completed from reference TRBV11-3 and TRBJ2-3, reads EAGVVQSPRYKIIEKKQPVAFWCNPISGHNTLYWYLQNLGQGPELLIRYENEEAVDDSQLPKDRFSAERLKGVDSTLKIQPAELGDSAVYLCASSPGPNTDTQYFGPGTRLTVL.

This sequence joins TRBV7-9 and TRBJ2-3; maybe TRBD1 (5 bases). V was shortened by 5 bases and J by 6 bases, with 18 bases between the two germline ends. The CDR3 has 15 amino acids. Per the germline V gene, CDR1 is SEHNR and CDR2 is FQNEAQ (reference sequence). The CDR3 loop reads CASSPGMGLRDTQYF. For the CDR3, the DNA is TGTGCCAGCAGCCCCGGTATGGGGCTCAGGGATACGCAGTATTTT.

V gene TRBV12-3 or TRBV12-4 combines with J gene TRBJ2-7; 11 bases map to TRBD2. The CDR3 spans 15 residues. The V segment lost 6 bases and the J segment 2 bases; nucleotides outside the gene matches: 6. The CDR3 is CASRGGTSGPYEQYF. The CDR3 bases are TGTGCCAGCAGGGGGGGGACTAGCGGACCCTACGAGCAGTACTTC.

J is TRBJ1-5 and V is TRBV2; D perhaps matches TRBD1 (5 bases). Trimming took 6 bases from V and 4 from J, leaving 13 bases between them. There are 14 residues in the CDR3. CDR1 is SNHLY, CDR2 FYNNEI, per germline. The CDR3 spells CASRPGRNNQPQHF. For the CDR3, the DNA is TGTGCCAGCAGGCCGGGACGGAATAATCAGCCCCAGCATTTT.

The J gene is TRBJ2-2, the V gene TRBV12-3 or TRBV12-4; TRBD2 matches at 11 bases. The CDR3 sequence is 18 residues long. V shed 2 bases and J 0 bases; nucleotides not matched to a gene: 5. CDR3 nucleotides: TGTGCCAGCAGTTTATTGCCTAGCGGGAGGTCGAACACCGGGGAGCTGTTTTTT. Its protein is CASSLLPSGRSNTGELFF.

The chain carries TRBV7-9 and TRBJ2-1, with 8 bases fitting TRBD1. CDR1 SEHNR and CDR2 FQNEAQ come from the germline V gene (reference sequence). V was clipped by 4 bases and J by 4 bases; unmatched bases: 9. CDR3 length equals 16 residues. The CDR3 bases are TGTGCCAGCAGCTCCCCCGGACAGGGAGCGTACAATGAGCAGTTCTTC. Translation gives CASSSPGQGAYNEQFF.

J is TRBJ2-7 and V is TRBV14; D tentatively fits TRBD1 or TRBD2 (6 bases each). The germline CDR1 and CDR2 sequences are SGHDN and FVKESK. The CDR3 runs 16 residues. V lost 0 bases and J 7 bases, leaving 19 bases between the germline ends. The CDR3 reads CASSQDLRRGQAEQYF. DNA of the CDR3: TGTGCCAGCAGCCAAGATCTACGGCGGGGACAAGCGGAGCAGTACTTC.

The chain carries TRBV11-2 and TRBJ1-2; D call uncertain. Germline V gene lookup returns CDR1 SGHAT and CDR2 FQNNGV. Trimming removed 1 base from V and 7 bases from J, with 10 bases in between. CDR3 length: 13 amino acids. DNA for the CDR3: TGTGCCAGCAGCTTAGTATCAGTGACTGGCTACACCTTC. The encoded protein is CASSLVSVTGYTF. Full variable domain (missing parts from reference TRBV11-2 and TRBJ1-2): EAGVAQSPRYKIIEKRQSVAFWCNPISGHATLYWYQQILGQGPKLLIQFQNNGVVDDSQLPKDRFSAERLKGVDSTLKIQPAKLEDSAVYLCASSLVSVTGYTFGSGTRLTVV.

This clonotype came up a few times. V gene TRBV7-9 combines with J gene TRBJ2-1; no definite D call. This CDR3 has 11 amino acids. Per the germline V gene, CDR1 is SEHNR and CDR2 is FQNEAQ (reference sequence). V was clipped by 8 bases and J by 7 bases, with 9 bases between them. The CDR3 region has the DNA TGTGCCAGCTATTATCTGAATGAGCAGTTCTTC. It encodes CASYYLNEQFF.

The sample holds a few counts of this clonotype. The V and J genes are TRBV20-1 and TRBJ2-7; 7 nucleotides agree with TRBD2. The CDR3 covers 14 residues. Looked up from germline, CDR1 is DFQATT and CDR2 is SNEGSKA (reference sequence). The trim removed 2 bases at V and 5 bases at J, leaving 9 bases unmatched. CDR3 loop: CSARFWGGPNEQYF. For the CDR3, the DNA is TGCAGTGCTAGATTCTGGGGAGGGCCCAACGAGCAGTACTTC.

The chain links TRBV28 to TRBJ1-5; D perhaps matches TRBD1 (5 bases). CDR1 and CDR2 from the germline V gene are MDHEN and SYDVKM. Between the trimmed V and J ends, which lost 3 bases and 0 bases, there was a span of 12 bases. The length of the CDR3 is 16 residues. For the CDR3, the DNA is TGTGCCAGCAGTTTGAGGGGAGGAGATAGCAATCAGCCCCAGCATTTT. It specifies CASSLRGGDSNQPQHF.

This clonotype occurred a few times. The chain recombines TRBV4-1 with TRBJ2-7, with D unresolved. TRBJ2-5 matches the DNA end more closely, so the J call is doubtful. From germline, CDR1 is MGHRA and CDR2 YSYEKL. The CDR3 is 14 residues long. In DNA form, the CDR3 reads TGCGCCAGCAGCCATGGTACGGAATTGGAGACCCAGTACTTC. Amino acid sequence: CASSHGTELETQYF.

The rearrangement links TRBV12-3 or TRBV12-4 to TRBJ2-2; D remains unclear. This CDR3 is built from 15 residues. V was shortened by 6 bases and J by 3 bases, with 14 bases between the two germline ends. The CDR3 sequence is CASRQLNRDTGELFF. CDR3 coding DNA: TGTGCCAGCAGGCAGCTGAATCGGGACACCGGGGAGCTGTTTTTT.

CDR3 residues: CASSFSPGGSVPDTQYF. Written as DNA, the CDR3 is TGTGCCAGCAGCTTCTCGCCAGGGGGGTCGGTCCCAGATACGCAGTATTTT. The chain joins TRBV28 to TRBJ2-3, with D maybe TRBD1 (7 bases). Germline CDR1 MDHEN, CDR2 SYDVKM. The CDR3 totals 17 residues. Trimming removed 6 bases from V and 4 bases from J, with 23 bases in between.

This clonotype was counted a few times. The rearrangement joins TRBV7-2 to TRBJ2-5; D is undetermined. This CDR3 comprises 12 residues. Germline values: CDR1 SGHTA, CDR2 FQGNSA. Deletions cut 4 bases from V and 6 bases from J, with 9 bases between. In DNA form, the CDR3 reads TGTGCCAGCAGCTCGACGGTTCAGACCCAGTACTTC. Protein product: CASSSTVQTQYF.

A note on this clonotype: Just one base apart from a much larger clone, this may be a read error. The J gene is TRBJ2-5, the V gene TRBV6-6; D uncertain. This CDR3 has 14 residues. Germline-derived CDR1 and CDR2 are MNHNY and SVGAGI (reference sequence). The CDR3 spells CASSYSPRQETLYF. DNA for the CDR3: TGTGCCAGCAGTTACTCGCCGAGACAAGAGACCCTGTACTTC.

This sequence joins TRBV4-1 and TRBJ2-1; the D is unclear. Near its end, the DNA agrees better with TRBJ2-7, so the J call may be wrong. The CDR3 consists of 13 residues. The germline V gene has CDR1 MGHRA and CDR2 YSYEKL. The CDR3 sequence is CASSQVEYNEQYF. The CDR3 nucleotides read TGCGCCAGCAGCCAGGTCGAATACAATGAGCAGTACTTC.

This clonotype was seen a few times. This chain connects TRBV2 to TRBJ2-7, with 7 positions matching TRBD1. The CDR3 length is 13 residues. Trimming removed 4 bases from V and 4 bases from J; junction bases left unmatched: 4. CDR1 and CDR2 (germline): SNHLY, FYNNEI. CDR3 in amino acids: CASSASRGYEQYF. CDR3 bases: TGTGCCAGCAGTGCCAGCAGGGGGTACGAGCAGTACTTC.

The chain employs TRBV28 and TRBJ2-1; the match to TRBD1 covers 9 bases. Germline CDR1 MDHEN, CDR2 SYDVKM. After removal of 2 bases from V and 12 bases from J, the junction contained 26 bases not matched to a gene. This CDR3 comprises 20 residues. CDR3 protein: CASSLARWDRVLSDAGVQFF. The CDR3 coding sequence is TGTGCCAGCAGTTTAGCCCGCTGGGACAGGGTGCTCTCGGATGCGGGAGTGCAGTTCTTC.

This clonotype was seen many times. The V and J genes are TRBV7-2 and TRBJ1-4; possible D gene TRBD1, 6 bases. The CDR3 runs 16 residues. Between the trimmed V and J ends, which lost 2 bases and 8 bases, there was a span of 18 bases. Germline V gives CDR1 SGHTA, CDR2 FQGNSA. The CDR3 loop reads CASSLTRLGQGEKLFF. CDR3 bases: TGTGCCAGCAGCTTAACCAGATTGGGCCAGGGGGAAAAACTGTTTTTT. Complete variable domain (other parts from reference TRBV7-2 and TRBJ1-4): GAGVSQSPSNKVTEKGKDVELRCDPISGHTALYWYRQSLGQGLEFLIYFQGNSAPDKSGLPSDRFSAERTGGSVSTLTIQRTQQEDSAVYLCASSLTRLGQGEKLFFGSGTQLSVL.

The gene calls are TRBV20-1 and TRBJ2-1; 12 bases match TRBD1. V lost 2 bases to trimming and J lost 9 bases; unmatched junction nucleotides: 8. The length of the CDR3 is 15 residues. The germline V gene encodes CDR1 DFQATT and CDR2 SNEGSKA (reference sequence). Here the CDR3 DNA reads TGCAGTGCTAGAACCGGGACAGGGGGCGCCTCTGAGCAGTTCTTC. Its translation: CSARTGTGGASEQFF.

This sequence joins TRBV10-2 and TRBJ2-7; D not resolved. Between the trimmed V and J ends, which lost 4 bases and 2 bases, there was a span of 9 bases. CDR1 and CDR2 (germline): WSHSY, SAAADI. There are 13 residues in the CDR3. CDR3 in DNA: TGCGCCAGCAGTGTAACAGAGCCCTACGAGCAGTACTTC. Protein: CASSVTEPYEQYF.

Note on this clonotype: A much larger clone is a single base away; this may be a read error. V gene TRBV12-3 or TRBV12-4 combines with J gene TRBJ1-1; the D gene is possibly TRBD1 (5 bases). Trimming removed 11 bases from V and 1 base from J, with 17 bases in between. The CDR3 has 14 residues. CDR3 in amino acids: CAGTQGQGNTEAFF. CDR3 DNA: TGTGCCGGCACCCAGGGTCAGGGGAACACTGAAGCTTTCTTT.

This clonotype was seen a few times. The chain is built from TRBV4-2 and TRBJ2-1; the D gene is possibly TRBD2 (7 bases). CDR1 LGHNA and CDR2 YNFKEQ come from the germline V gene. The CDR3 consists of 17 residues. Trimming took off 1 base at V and 8 bases at J, with 21 bases between the two ends. The CDR3 DNA follows: TGTGCCAGCAGCCAAGGAGTGGGAGGGGGATCGGGAGATGAGCAGTTCTTC. The encoded protein is CASSQGVGGGSGDEQFF.

In its sample, this clonotype was seen once. The rearrangement uses TRBV29-1 and TRBJ2-1, with D unresolved. V lost 4 bases and J lost 10, with 14 bases in between. This CDR3 has 12 residues. Germline values: CDR1 SQVTM, CDR2 ANQGSEA. This CDR3 is CSVGRGPGEQFF. The CDR3 nucleotides read TGCAGCGTTGGAAGAGGACCCGGCGAGCAGTTCTTC.

The rearrangement uses TRBV5-1 and TRBJ2-7, with 8 bases that match TRBD2. Germline loops: CDR1 SGHRS, CDR2 YFSETQ. The CDR3 is 17 amino acids. V was pared by 2 bases and J by 4 bases, with 14 bases of the junction left unmatched. The chain's CDR3 is CASSFPREGPTRYEQYF. Written as DNA, the CDR3 is TGCGCCAGCAGCTTCCCTCGGGAGGGCCCCACAAGGTACGAGCAGTACTTC. The variable domain in full, completed from reference TRBV5-1 and TRBJ2-7, reads KAGVTQTPRYLIKTRGQQVTLSCSPISGHRSVSWYQQTPGQGLQFLFEYFSETQRNKGNFPGRFSGRQFSNSRSEMNVSTLELGDSALYLCASSFPREGPTRYEQYFGPGTRLTVT.

This clonotype has only a few counts. The V and J genes are TRBV7-3 and TRBJ2-1, with D unresolved. Trimming removed 5 bases at V and 7 bases at J, with 12 bases between. CDR3 length: 13 residues. Germline V gene sequence: CDR1 SGHTA, CDR2 FQGTGA. Here the CDR3 DNA reads TGTGCCAGCAGCCCCCGTGTGAGTAATGAGCAGTTCTTC. It codes for CASSPRVSNEQFF.

The chain is built from TRBV9 and TRBJ2-1, with D uncertain. The V gene's germline CDR1 is SGDLS and CDR2 YYNGEE. The CDR3 covers 14 residues. Trimming took 2 bases from V and 9 from J, leaving 15 bases between them. Written as DNA, the CDR3 is TGTGCCAGCAGCGTTGCGGTTGCTAAGGTTGAGCAGTTCTTC. Its translation is CASSVAVAKVEQFF.

This rearrangement joins TRBV6-5 to TRBJ1-2; weak D call: TRBD1 (6 bases). The CDR3 extends over 16 amino acids. V was cut by 2 bases and J by 2 bases, with 15 bases left in between. The V gene's germline CDR1 is MNHEY and CDR2 SVGAGI. The CDR3 spells CASSYTPRGGNYGYTF. CDR3 bases: TGTGCCAGCAGTTACACCCCCAGGGGTGGGAACTATGGCTACACCTTC.

There are a few counts of this clonotype. The chain combines TRBV10-3 with TRBJ2-3, with a possible D match to TRBD1 (6 bases). V was cut by 2 bases and J by 4 bases, with 10 bases left in between. Germline V gene sequence: CDR1 ENHRY, CDR2 SYGVKD. The CDR3 length is 14 residues. The CDR3 region has the DNA TGTGCCATCAGTGAGAGGGGGAATCCAGATACGCAGTATTTT. It is translated as CAISERGNPDTQYF.

This chain joins TRBV15 and TRBJ1-2; weak D call: TRBD1 (5 bases). Trimming left V 6 bases short and J 4 bases short, with 21 bases between. The germline gives CDR1 LNHNV, CDR2 YYDKDF (reference sequence). The CDR3 contains 16 residues. CDR3 amino acids: CATRESRVPHLYGYTF. The CDR3 bases are TGTGCCACCAGAGAAAGCAGGGTCCCACATCTCTATGGCTACACCTTC.

This clonotype was recorded only once. The chain carries TRBV29-1 and TRBJ2-5, with D unresolved. The J call could be wrong; TRBJ2-7 is a better fit for the DNA end. The CDR3 has 12 residues. CDR1 is SQVTM, CDR2 ANQGSEA, per germline. In DNA form, the CDR3 reads TGCAGCGTTGGAGGTGGTAGGGCCGAGCAGTACTTC. Protein sequence: CSVGGGRAEQYF.